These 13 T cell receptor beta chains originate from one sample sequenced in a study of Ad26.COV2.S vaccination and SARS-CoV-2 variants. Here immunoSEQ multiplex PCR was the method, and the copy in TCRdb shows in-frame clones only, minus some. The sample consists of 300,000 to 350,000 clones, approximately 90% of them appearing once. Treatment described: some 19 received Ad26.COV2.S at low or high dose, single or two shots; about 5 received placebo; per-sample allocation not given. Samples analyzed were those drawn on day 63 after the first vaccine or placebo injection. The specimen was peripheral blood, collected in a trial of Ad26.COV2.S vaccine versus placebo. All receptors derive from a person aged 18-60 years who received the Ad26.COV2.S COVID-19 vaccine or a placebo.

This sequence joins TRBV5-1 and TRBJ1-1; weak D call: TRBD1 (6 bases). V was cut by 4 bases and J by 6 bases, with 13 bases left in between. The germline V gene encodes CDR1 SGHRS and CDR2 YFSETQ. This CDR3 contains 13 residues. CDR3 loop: CASSEAGAPEAFF. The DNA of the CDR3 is TGCGCCAGCAGCGAGGCAGGGGCACCTGAAGCTTTCTTT.

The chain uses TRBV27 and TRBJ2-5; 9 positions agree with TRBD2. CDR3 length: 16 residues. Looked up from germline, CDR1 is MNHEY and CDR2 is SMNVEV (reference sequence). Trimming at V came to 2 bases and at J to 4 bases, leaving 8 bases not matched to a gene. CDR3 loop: CASSLRASGKPETQYF. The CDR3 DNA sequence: TGTGCCAGCAGTTTAAGGGCTAGCGGGAAACCAGAGACCCAGTACTTC.

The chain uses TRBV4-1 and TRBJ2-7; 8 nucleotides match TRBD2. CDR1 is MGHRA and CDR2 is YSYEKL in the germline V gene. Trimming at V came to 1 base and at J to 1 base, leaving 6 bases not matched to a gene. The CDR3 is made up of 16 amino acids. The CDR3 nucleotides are TGCGCCAGCAGCCAAGGACGTCTAGCGGGTTCCTACGAGCAGTACTTC. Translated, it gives CASSQGRLAGSYEQYF.

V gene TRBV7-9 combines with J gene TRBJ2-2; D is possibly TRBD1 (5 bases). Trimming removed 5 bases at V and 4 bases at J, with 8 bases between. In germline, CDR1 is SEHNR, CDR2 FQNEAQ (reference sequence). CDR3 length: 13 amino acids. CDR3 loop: CASSPQVTGELFF. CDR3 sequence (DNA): TGTGCCAGCAGCCCACAGGTCACCGGGGAGCTGTTTTTT.

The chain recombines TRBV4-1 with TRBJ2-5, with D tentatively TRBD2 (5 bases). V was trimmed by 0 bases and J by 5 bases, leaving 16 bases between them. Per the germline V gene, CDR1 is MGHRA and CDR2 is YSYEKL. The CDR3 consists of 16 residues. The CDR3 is CASSQEAPRRGETQYF. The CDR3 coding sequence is TGCGCCAGCAGCCAAGAGGCCCCGCGGCGAGGGGAGACCCAGTACTTC.

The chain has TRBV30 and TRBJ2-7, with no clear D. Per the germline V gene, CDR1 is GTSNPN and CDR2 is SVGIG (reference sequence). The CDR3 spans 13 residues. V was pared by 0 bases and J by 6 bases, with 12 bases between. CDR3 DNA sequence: TGTGCCTGGAGTGTACTGGGGATTGGCGAGCAGTACTTC. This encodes CAWSVLGIGEQYF.

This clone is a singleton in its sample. CDR3 in amino acids: CASSVDRTGGPNEQFF. In nucleotides, the CDR3 is TGTGCCAGCAGCGTAGACCGGACAGGGGGCCCCAATGAGCAGTTCTTC. The chain is built from TRBV9 and TRBJ2-1; 11 bases agree with TRBD1. This CDR3 has 16 amino acids. V trimming: 0 bases; J trimming: 6 bases; junction bases outside the gene matches: 5. CDR1 is SGDLS and CDR2 is YYNGEE in the germline V gene.

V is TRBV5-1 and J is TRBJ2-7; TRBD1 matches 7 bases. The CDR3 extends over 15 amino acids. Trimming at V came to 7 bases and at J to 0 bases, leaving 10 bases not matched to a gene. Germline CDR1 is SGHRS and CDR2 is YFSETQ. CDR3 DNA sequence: TGCGCCAGCGCAGAACTCCCAGGGGGCTCCTACGAGCAGTACTTC. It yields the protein CASAELPGGSYEQYF.

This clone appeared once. CDR3 DNA: TGTGCCATCAGGGAGACAGGGGCTGGGTTCGAGCAGTACTTC. Its protein product is CAIRETGAGFEQYF. The chain employs TRBV10-3 and TRBJ2-7, with 8 bases identical to TRBD1. V dropped 6 bases and J dropped 6; count of bases not matched to a gene: 10. The CDR3 extends over 14 amino acids. Germline V gene data show CDR1 as ENHRY and CDR2 as SYGVKD.

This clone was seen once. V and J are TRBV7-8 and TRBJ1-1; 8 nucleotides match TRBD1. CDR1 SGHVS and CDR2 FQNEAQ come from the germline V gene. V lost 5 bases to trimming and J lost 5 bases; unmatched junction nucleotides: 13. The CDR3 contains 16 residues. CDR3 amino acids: CASSPDRVRIGTEAFF. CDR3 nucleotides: TGTGCCAGCAGCCCGGACAGGGTAAGGATTGGGACTGAAGCTTTCTTT.

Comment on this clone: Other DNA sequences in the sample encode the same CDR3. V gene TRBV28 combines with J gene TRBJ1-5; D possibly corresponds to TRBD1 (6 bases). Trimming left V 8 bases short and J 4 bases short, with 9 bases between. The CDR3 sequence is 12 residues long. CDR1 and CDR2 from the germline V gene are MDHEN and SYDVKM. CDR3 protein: CASGTGNQPQHF. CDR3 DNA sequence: TGTGCCAGCGGTACAGGGAATCAGCCCCAGCATTTT.

The CDR3 nucleotides are TGTGCCAGTAGATCGGACACTGAAGCTTTCTTT. It codes for CASRSDTEAFF. The chain has TRBV19 and TRBJ1-1; no clear D gene. Looked up from germline, CDR1 is LNHDA and CDR2 is SQIVND (reference sequence). V gave up 6 bases and J gave up 3 bases, with 5 bases separating them. CDR3 length equals 11 residues.

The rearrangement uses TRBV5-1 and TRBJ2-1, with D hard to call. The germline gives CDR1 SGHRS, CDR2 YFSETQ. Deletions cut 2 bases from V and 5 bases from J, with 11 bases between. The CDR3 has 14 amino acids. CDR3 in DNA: TGCGCCAGCAGCTTCAATTCTGGAGACAATGAGCAGTTCTTC. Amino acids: CASSFNSGDNEQFF.